The 27 T cell receptor beta chains given below trace back to one sample, sequenced in a study of blood T cell repertoires in COVID-19. Method: immunoSEQ multiplex PCR; TCRdb's copy keeps in-frame clones and lacks some. Seen here are hundreds of thousands of clones, about 82% observed once, and the top ten hold over 5.5%. Sequencing was carried out using peripheral blood. Receptor source: a woman at least 80 years old with COVID-19, enrolled during active disease.

This sequence joins TRBV12-3 or TRBV12-4 and TRBJ2-2; a possible D gene is TRBD1 (5 bases). The CDR3 sequence is 13 residues long. V was clipped by 6 bases and J by 4 bases, with 9 bases between them. CDR3 in amino acids: CASSPGATGELFF. The CDR3 bases are TGTGCCAGCAGCCCTGGGGCCACCGGGGAGCTGTTTTTT.

The V call is TRBV19, the J call TRBJ2-1, with 7 bases fitting TRBD2. This CDR3 has 13 amino acids. Germline values: CDR1 LNHDA, CDR2 SQIVND (reference sequence). J was trimmed by 8 bases and V by 9 bases; bases with no gene match: 10. The CDR3 nucleotides read TGTGCCAGCCAATCGGGGGGTGACCATGAGCAGTTCTTC. Its protein is CASQSGGDHEQFF.

The chain has TRBV19 and TRBJ2-2; 9 nucleotides align to TRBD1. The CDR3 spans 13 residues. CDR1 is LNHDA and CDR2 is SQIVND in the germline V gene (reference sequence). Unmatched junction bases numbered 5, after V lost 10 bases and J lost 5 bases. This CDR3 reads CATQGQGTGELFF. Written as DNA, the CDR3 is TGTGCCACCCAGGGACAGGGAACCGGGGAGCTGTTTTTT.

The rearrangement links TRBV7-9 to TRBJ1-1; a weak D match, TRBD1 (6 bases). This CDR3 region has 12 residues. Germline V gene sequence: CDR1 SEHNR, CDR2 FQNEAQ (reference sequence). V was trimmed by 6 bases and J by 11 bases, leaving 16 bases between them. The CDR3 DNA sequence: TGTGCCAGCAGGACTGAGGGGGGGCAGGCTTTCTTT. It is translated as CASRTEGGQAFF.

The V and J genes are TRBV9 and TRBJ2-1; 7 positions agree with TRBD2. In germline, CDR1 is SGDLS, CDR2 YYNGEE. Unmatched junction bases numbered 3, after V lost 2 bases and J lost 1 base. The CDR3 runs 15 residues. The CDR3 here is CASSVGGDSYNEQFF. The CDR3 nucleotides read TGTGCCAGCAGCGTTGGGGGGGATTCCTACAATGAGCAGTTCTTC.

Note on this clone: Other DNA sequences in the sample encode the same CDR3. This chain joins TRBV5-1 and TRBJ2-1; TRBD1 matches at 9 bases. Trimming at V came to 3 bases and at J to 2 bases, leaving 3 bases not matched to a gene. The germline gives CDR1 SGHRS, CDR2 YFSETQ. This CDR3 region has 15 residues. CDR3 nucleotide sequence: TGCGCCAGCAGCTCAGGACAGGGGACCTACAATGAGCAGTTCTTC. Translating gives CASSSGQGTYNEQFF.

The chain employs TRBV9 and TRBJ2-3; 8 nucleotides line up with TRBD2. Germline values: CDR1 SGDLS, CDR2 YYNGEE. The CDR3 extends over 14 amino acids. Trimming at V came to 4 bases and at J to 10 bases, leaving 11 bases not matched to a gene. The CDR3 DNA reads as TGTGCCAGCAGCATCGGGACTAGGGAAGGTCCGCAGTATTTT. Encoded protein: CASSIGTREGPQYF.

The CDR3 sequence is CAWSVGQGNQPQHF. In DNA, the CDR3 is TGTGCCTGGAGTGTGGGGCAGGGGAATCAGCCCCAGCATTTT. This rearrangement joins TRBV30 to TRBJ1-5; weak D call: TRBD1 (6 bases). With 0 bases removed from V and 4 bases from J, the gap between germline ends came to 10 bases. The CDR3 covers 14 residues. From germline, CDR1 is GTSNPN and CDR2 SVGIG (reference sequence).

The J gene is TRBJ2-5, the V gene TRBV12-3 or TRBV12-4, with 8 bases identical to TRBD2. The CDR3 contains 12 residues. Unmatched junction bases numbered 5, after V lost 7 bases and J lost 7 bases. CDR3 loop: CASNGGAGTQYF. CDR3 nucleotide sequence: TGTGCCAGCAACGGGGGGGCGGGGACCCAGTACTTC.

The CDR3 DNA is TGCGCCAGCAGCGCAGGACAGGTCCGGAACACTGAAGCTTTCTTT. Translating gives CASSAGQVRNTEAFF. The chain recombines TRBV5-1 with TRBJ1-1; 7 nucleotides align to TRBD1. The V segment lost 4 bases and the J segment 1 base; nucleotides outside the gene matches: 7. CDR3 length equals 15 residues. Germline-derived CDR1 and CDR2 are SGHRS and YFSETQ.

This clone has only one observation. The chain couples TRBV29-1 to TRBJ1-4, with 7 nucleotides matching TRBD1. This CDR3 is built from 13 residues. The V gene's germline CDR1 is SQVTM and CDR2 ANQGSEA. The ends lost 4 bases at V and 4 bases at J; junction bases unmatched: 3. The CDR3, as DNA: TGCAGCGTTGGGGACAGATATAATGAAAAACTGTTTTTT. This gives the protein CSVGDRYNEKLFF.

V usage is TRBV18 and J usage is TRBJ2-5; tentatively, D is TRBD2 (6 bases). V lost 2 bases, J lost 3 bases, and 7 bases lay in between. The CDR3 is 13 residues long. The germline CDR1 and CDR2 sequences are KGHSH and LQKENI. The CDR3, as DNA: TGTGCCAGCTCACCAGGGGGGAAAGAGACCCAGTACTTC. Its translation is CASSPGGKETQYF.

The V gene is TRBV7-2, the J gene TRBJ1-2, with D perhaps matching TRBD1 (6 bases). V was cut by 5 bases and J by 4 bases, with 11 bases left in between. The CDR3 sequence is 13 residues long. Germline V gene lookup returns CDR1 SGHTA and CDR2 FQGNSA. The CDR3 DNA sequence: TGTGCCAGCAGCGTAGAAGGGGGCTATGGCTACACCTTC. Translated: CASSVEGGYGYTF.

V gene TRBV15 combines with J gene TRBJ2-3; 7 bases are a match to TRBD1. The germline V gene has CDR1 LNHNV and CDR2 YYDKDF (reference sequence). V lost 3 bases, J lost 0 bases, and 3 bases stayed unmatched. The CDR3 totals 15 residues. The CDR3 DNA reads as TGTGCCACCAGCAGGGGACAGACTAGCACAGATACGCAGTATTTT. Its translation: CATSRGQTSTDTQYF.

The chain recombines TRBV2 with TRBJ2-1, with 9 positions matching TRBD1. CDR1 and CDR2 (germline): SNHLY, FYNNEI. The CDR3 is made up of 16 amino acids. With V trimmed by 7 bases and J by 7 bases, 14 bases remained unmatched. The CDR3 is CASTQGGGQGMNEQFF. The CDR3 nucleotides are TGTGCCAGCACCCAAGGGGGGGGACAGGGTATGAATGAGCAGTTCTTC.

This clone is a singleton in its sample. This chain connects TRBV2 to TRBJ1-6; D gene uncertain. The CDR3 totals 16 residues. V was shortened by 4 bases and J by 0 bases, with 10 bases between the two germline ends. The germline V gene has CDR1 SNHLY and CDR2 FYNNEI. The DNA of the CDR3 is TGTGCCAGCAGTGCTCTAGGGAGCTCCTATAATTCACCCCTCCACTTT. Amino acid sequence: CASSALGSSYNSPLHF.

The chain links TRBV6-5 to TRBJ1-1; D unresolved. This CDR3 comprises 13 residues. Germline V CDR1 and CDR2: MNHEY, SVGAGI. V lost 6 bases to trimming and J lost 3 bases, with 11 bases between them. The CDR3 sequence: CASSPSPDTEAFF. CDR3 bases: TGTGCCAGCAGCCCCTCCCCGGACACTGAAGCTTTCTTT.

The chain couples TRBV7-3 to TRBJ2-3; D gene unclear. V was shortened by 5 bases and J by 5 bases, with 11 bases between the two germline ends. Germline assignment: CDR1 SGHTA and CDR2 FQGTGA. The CDR3 sequence is 13 residues long. CDR3 nucleotides: TGTGCCAGCAGCCTGTGGAGAGGAGATACGCAGTATTTT. This gives the protein CASSLWRGDTQYF.

This rearrangement joins TRBV5-1 to TRBJ1-4; 8 bases match TRBD1. This CDR3 region has 16 residues. Trimming cost V 4 bases and J 7 bases; bases outside gene matches: 12. Germline V gene data show CDR1 as SGHRS and CDR2 as YFSETQ. The DNA for the CDR3 is TGCGCCAGCAGCGGGGGACAGGCCTATCCTTCTGAAAAACTGTTTTTT. This encodes CASSGGQAYPSEKLFF. The complete variable domain, with remaining parts taken from reference TRBV5-1 and TRBJ1-4, reads KAGVTQTPRYLIKTRGQQVTLSCSPISGHRSVSWYQQTPGQGLQFLFEYFSETQRNKGNFPGRFSGRQFSNSRSEMNVSTLELGDSALYLCASSGGQAYPSEKLFFGSGTQLSVL.

The rearrangement joins TRBV10-3 to TRBJ1-1; 7 nucleotides align to TRBD1. The CDR3 totals 16 residues. Germline CDR1 is ENHRY and CDR2 is SYGVKD. The junction had 17 bases not matched to a gene; V was cut back by 7 bases and J by 6 bases. This CDR3 is CAITLTATGPGAEAFF. CDR3 in DNA: TGTGCCATCACCCTAACAGCGACAGGGCCGGGCGCTGAAGCTTTCTTT.

This clone has a single count. This chain connects TRBV21-1 to TRBJ2-3; TRBD2 is the table's D call and was not checked against the DNA. TRBV21-1 is a documented pseudogene. The CDR3 length is 16 residues. This CDR3 reads CASSKGGGRAADTQYF. The CDR3 coding sequence is TGTGCCAGCAGCAAGGGGGGCGGGAGGGCCGCAGATACGCAGTATTTT.

The J gene is TRBJ2-1, the V gene TRBV28; 12 positions agree with TRBD2. CDR1 and CDR2 (germline): MDHEN, SYDVKM. The V and J ends lost 5 bases and 6 bases, in that order; junction bases with no gene match: 20. The CDR3 loop spans 20 amino acids. CDR3 sequence: CASSPGGKTASGGARNEQFF. For the CDR3, the DNA is TGTGCCAGCAGTCCCGGGGGAAAGACGGCTAGCGGGGGGGCCCGCAATGAGCAGTTCTTC.

The V gene is TRBV6-6, the J gene TRBJ1-2, with TRBD1 identical over 9 bases. Germline CDR1 is MNHNY and CDR2 is SVGAGI (reference sequence). The CDR3 consists of 13 residues. V shed 8 bases and J 4 bases; nucleotides not matched to a gene: 5. The CDR3 is CASGQGLGYGYTF. The CDR3 nucleotides are TGTGCCAGCGGACAGGGGCTGGGCTATGGCTACACCTTC.

The chain carries TRBV28 and TRBJ2-1, with TRBD2 identical over 16 bases. This CDR3 has 19 residues. J lost 0 bases, V lost 6 bases, and 8 bases had no gene match. Germline CDR1 is MDHEN and CDR2 is SYDVKM. Here the CDR3 reads CASRSSGLAGGSSYNEQFF. CDR3 DNA sequence: TGTGCCAGCAGATCTTCGGGACTAGCGGGGGGGAGCTCCTACAATGAGCAGTTCTTC. The full variable domain, its missing parts supplied by reference TRBV28 and TRBJ2-1, is DVKVTQSSRYLVKRTGEKVFLECVQDMDHENMFWYRQDPGLGLRLIYFSYDVKMKEKGDIPEGYSVSREKKERFSLILESASTNQTSMYLCASRSSGLAGGSSYNEQFFGPGTRLTVL.

The chain's CDR3 is CASSGPVGSTDTQYF. The CDR3 region has the DNA TGTGCCAGCAGTGGACCCGTCGGGAGCACAGATACGCAGTATTTT. The rearrangement joins TRBV6-1 to TRBJ2-3, with D hard to call. This CDR3 has 15 amino acids. V was cut by 4 bases and J by 0 bases, with 11 bases left in between. Germline loops: CDR1 MNHNS, CDR2 SASEGT.

The J gene is TRBJ1-1, the V gene TRBV6-6; TRBD1 matches 8 bases. The CDR3 has 12 amino acids. Germline V lookup: CDR1 MNHNY, CDR2 SVGAGI (reference sequence). With 2 bases clipped from V and 8 bases from J, the junction kept 1 base outside the gene matches. This CDR3 reads CASSYGQGEAFF. CDR3 bases: TGTGCCAGCAGTTACGGACAGGGAGAAGCTTTCTTT.

This rearrangement joins TRBV15 to TRBJ2-1; 7 bases are a match to TRBD1. Germline CDR1 is LNHNV and CDR2 is YYDKDF (reference sequence). V lost 3 bases to trimming and J lost 4 bases; unmatched junction nucleotides: 3. This CDR3 has 14 amino acids. CDR3 DNA: TGTGCCACCAGCAGGGGGGACAGATACAATGAGCAGTTCTTC. It is translated as CATSRGDRYNEQFF.